This T cell receptor beta chain was captured in a study of T cell repertoires in cytomegalovirus infection. Background on the study: Public TCR beta signature analysis indicated the presence of both CMV infection and matching HLA type.

This clonotype was seen ten or more times. TCRdb redid the calling of the reads with MiXCR, one entry per CDR3 protein. The data contain about 250,000 distinct CDR3 sequences, 9% to 15% of them singletons. J was trimmed by 3 bases and V by 1 base; bases with no gene match: 2. Germline V gives CDR1 SGHTA, CDR2 FQGNSA. This CDR3 has 15 amino acids. The receptor was derived from a human donor in good health (CMV status not recorded). Some clones in this sample may be carry-over from other donors' samples. The chain carries TRBV7-2 and TRBJ1-5; 8 bases line up with TRBD1. The sequenced sample was PBMCs. In nucleotides, the CDR3 is TGTGCCAGCAGCTTAGACAGGGGGAACAATCAGCCCCAGCATTTT. This gives the protein CASSLDRGNNQPQHF.